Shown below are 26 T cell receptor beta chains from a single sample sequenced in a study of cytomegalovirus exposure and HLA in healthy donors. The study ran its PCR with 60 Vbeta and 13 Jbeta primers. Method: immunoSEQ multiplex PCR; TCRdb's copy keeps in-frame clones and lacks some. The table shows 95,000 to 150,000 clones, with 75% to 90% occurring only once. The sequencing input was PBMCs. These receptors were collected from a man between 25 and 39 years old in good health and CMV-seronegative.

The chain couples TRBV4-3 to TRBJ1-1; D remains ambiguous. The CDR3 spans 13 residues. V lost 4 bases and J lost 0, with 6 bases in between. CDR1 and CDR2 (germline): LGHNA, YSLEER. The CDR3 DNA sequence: TGCGCCAGCAGCCCCCAGTTGAACACTGAAGCTTTCTTT. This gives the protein CASSPQLNTEAFF.

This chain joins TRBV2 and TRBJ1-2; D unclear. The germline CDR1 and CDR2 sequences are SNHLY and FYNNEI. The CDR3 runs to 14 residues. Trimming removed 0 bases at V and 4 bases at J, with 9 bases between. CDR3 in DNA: TGTGCCAGCAGTGAAGCACTGGTTTCCTATGGCTACACCTTC. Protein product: CASSEALVSYGYTF.

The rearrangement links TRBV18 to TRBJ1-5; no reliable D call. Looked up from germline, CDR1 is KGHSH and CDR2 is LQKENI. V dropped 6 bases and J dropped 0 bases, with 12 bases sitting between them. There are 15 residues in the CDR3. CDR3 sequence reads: CASSSLPYSNQPQHF. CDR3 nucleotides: TGTGCCAGCTCTTCCCTACCCTATAGCAATCAGCCCCAGCATTTT.

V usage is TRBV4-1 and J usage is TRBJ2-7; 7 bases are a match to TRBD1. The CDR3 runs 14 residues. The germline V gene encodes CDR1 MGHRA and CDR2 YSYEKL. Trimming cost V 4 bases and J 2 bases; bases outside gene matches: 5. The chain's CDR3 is CASSPTGITYEQYF. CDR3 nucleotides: TGCGCCAGCAGCCCGACAGGGATAACCTACGAGCAGTACTTC.

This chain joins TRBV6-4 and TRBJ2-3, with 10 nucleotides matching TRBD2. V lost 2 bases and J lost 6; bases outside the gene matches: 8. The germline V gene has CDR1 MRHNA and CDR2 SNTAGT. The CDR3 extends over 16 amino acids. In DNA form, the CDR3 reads TGTGCCAGCAGTGACACGGCTAGCGGGGGTGGTGATACGCAGTATTTT. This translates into CASSDTASGGGDTQYF.

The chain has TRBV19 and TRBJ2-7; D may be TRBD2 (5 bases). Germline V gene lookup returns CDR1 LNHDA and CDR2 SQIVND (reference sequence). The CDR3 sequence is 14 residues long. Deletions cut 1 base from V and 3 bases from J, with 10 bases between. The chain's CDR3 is CASSIGHDYYEQYF. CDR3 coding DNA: TGTGCCAGTAGTATAGGACACGACTACTACGAGCAGTACTTC.

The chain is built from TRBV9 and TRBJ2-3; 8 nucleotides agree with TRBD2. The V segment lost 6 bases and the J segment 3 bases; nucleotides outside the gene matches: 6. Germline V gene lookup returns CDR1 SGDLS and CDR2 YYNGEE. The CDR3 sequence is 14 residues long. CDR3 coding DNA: TGTGCCAGCACGAAGCGGGGGACGACAGATACGCAGTATTTT. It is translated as CASTKRGTTDTQYF.

The CDR3 region is CASSKSPLLTGSNEQFF. The CDR3 region has the DNA TGTGCCAGCAGCAAAAGCCCCCTCCTGACAGGGTCCAATGAGCAGTTCTTC. This chain links TRBV21-1 with TRBJ2-1; the table's D gene call, TRBD1, was not cross checked with the DNA. TRBV21-1 is deemed a pseudogene. The CDR3 sequence is 17 residues long.

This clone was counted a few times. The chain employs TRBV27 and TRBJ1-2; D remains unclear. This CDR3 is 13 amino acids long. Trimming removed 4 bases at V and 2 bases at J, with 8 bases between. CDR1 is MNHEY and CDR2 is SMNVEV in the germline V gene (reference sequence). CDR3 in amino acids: CASSSGFNYGYTF. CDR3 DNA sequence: TGTGCCAGCAGTTCAGGATTCAACTATGGCTACACCTTC.

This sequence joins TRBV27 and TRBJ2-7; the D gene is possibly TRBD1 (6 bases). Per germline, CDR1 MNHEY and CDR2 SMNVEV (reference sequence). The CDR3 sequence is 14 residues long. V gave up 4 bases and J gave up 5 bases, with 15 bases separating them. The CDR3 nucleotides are TGTGCCAGCAGTTCTCAGACAGGAACCCACGAGCAGTACTTC. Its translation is CASSSQTGTHEQYF.

This chain's CDR3 is CASSAYGQETQYF. As DNA, the CDR3 is TGTGCCAGCAGCGCATACGGCCAAGAGACCCAGTACTTC. The rearrangement links TRBV11-3 to TRBJ2-5; D is unclear. The CDR3 is 13 amino acids. Germline V gene data show CDR1 as SGHNT and CDR2 as YENEEA. Trimming left V 5 bases short and J 1 base short, with 8 bases between.

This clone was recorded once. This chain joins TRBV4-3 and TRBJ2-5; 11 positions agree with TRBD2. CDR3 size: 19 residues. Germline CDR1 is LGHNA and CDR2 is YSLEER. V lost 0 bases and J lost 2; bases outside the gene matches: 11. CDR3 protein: CASSQERSGGALGQETQYF. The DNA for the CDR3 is TGCGCCAGCAGCCAAGAACGTAGCGGGGGGGCCCTGGGACAAGAGACCCAGTACTTC.

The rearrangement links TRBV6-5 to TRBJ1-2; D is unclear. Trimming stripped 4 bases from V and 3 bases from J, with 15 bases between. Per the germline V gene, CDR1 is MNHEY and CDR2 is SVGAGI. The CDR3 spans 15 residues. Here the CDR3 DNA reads TGTGCCAGCAGTTCGATCTCGGGTTTCTACTATGGCTACACCTTC. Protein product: CASSSISGFYYGYTF.

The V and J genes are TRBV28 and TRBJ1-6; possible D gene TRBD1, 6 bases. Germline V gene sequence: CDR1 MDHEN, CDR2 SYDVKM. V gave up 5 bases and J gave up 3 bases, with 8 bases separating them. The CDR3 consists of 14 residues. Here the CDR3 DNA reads TGTGCCAGCAGTAAACAGGGCTATAATTCACCCCTCCACTTT. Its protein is CASSKQGYNSPLHF.

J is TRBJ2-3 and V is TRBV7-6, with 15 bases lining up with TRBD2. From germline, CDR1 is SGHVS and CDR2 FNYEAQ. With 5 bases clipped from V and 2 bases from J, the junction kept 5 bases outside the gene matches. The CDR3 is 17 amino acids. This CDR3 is CASSPGLAGGYTDTQYF. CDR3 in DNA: TGTGCCAGCAGCCCGGGACTAGCGGGGGGATACACAGATACGCAGTATTTT. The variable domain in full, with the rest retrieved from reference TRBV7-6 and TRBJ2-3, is GAGVSQSPRYKVTKRGQDVALRCDPISGHVSLYWYRQALGQGPEFLTYFNYEAQQDKSGLPNDRFSAERPEGSISTLTIQRTEQRDSAMYRCASSPGLAGGYTDTQYFGPGTRLTVL.

The CDR3 DNA reads as TGTGCCAGCTCGCCTCCTACCGGGACACCCAACACTGAAGCTTTCTTT. Encoded protein: CASSPPTGTPNTEAFF. The chain combines TRBV18 with TRBJ1-1; D perhaps matches TRBD1 (6 bases). Trimming shortened V by 6 bases and J by 2 bases, and 19 bases separated the two germline ends. The CDR3 has 16 amino acids. Germline V gives CDR1 KGHSH, CDR2 LQKENI.

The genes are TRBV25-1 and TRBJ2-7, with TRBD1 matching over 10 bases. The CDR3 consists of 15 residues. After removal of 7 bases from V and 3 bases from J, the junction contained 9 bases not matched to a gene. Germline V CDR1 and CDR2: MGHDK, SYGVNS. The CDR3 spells CASNDPGTGVYEQYF. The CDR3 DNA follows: TGTGCCAGCAACGATCCTGGGACAGGGGTCTACGAGCAGTACTTC.

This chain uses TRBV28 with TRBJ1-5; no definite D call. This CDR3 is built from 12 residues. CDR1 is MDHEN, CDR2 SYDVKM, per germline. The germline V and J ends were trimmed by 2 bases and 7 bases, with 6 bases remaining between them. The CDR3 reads CASSLGGQPQHF. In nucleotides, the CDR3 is TGTGCCAGCAGTTTAGGAGGGCAGCCCCAGCATTTT.

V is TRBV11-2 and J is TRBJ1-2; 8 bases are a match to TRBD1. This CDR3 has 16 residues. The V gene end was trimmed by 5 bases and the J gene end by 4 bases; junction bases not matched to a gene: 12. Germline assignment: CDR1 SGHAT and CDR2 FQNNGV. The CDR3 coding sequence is TGTGCCAGCAGCGCCTCCGAGACAGGGGTACTCTATGGCTACACCTTC. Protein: CASSASETGVLYGYTF.

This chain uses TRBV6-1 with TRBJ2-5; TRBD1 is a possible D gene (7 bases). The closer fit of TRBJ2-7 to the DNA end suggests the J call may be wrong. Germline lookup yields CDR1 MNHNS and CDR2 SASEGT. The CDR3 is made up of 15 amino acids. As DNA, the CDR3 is TGTGCCGGCGGACAGGAGGGGCTCGGGGCCTACGAGCAGTACTTC. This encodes CAGGQEGLGAYEQYF.

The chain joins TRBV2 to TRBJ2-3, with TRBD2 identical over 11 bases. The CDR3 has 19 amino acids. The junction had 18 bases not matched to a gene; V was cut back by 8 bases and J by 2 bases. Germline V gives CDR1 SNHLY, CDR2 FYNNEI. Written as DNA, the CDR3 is TGTGCCAGCTCCCGAAGGGCGGCTAGCGGGGGGCCAATCACAGATACGCAGTATTTT. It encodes CASSRRAASGGPITDTQYF.

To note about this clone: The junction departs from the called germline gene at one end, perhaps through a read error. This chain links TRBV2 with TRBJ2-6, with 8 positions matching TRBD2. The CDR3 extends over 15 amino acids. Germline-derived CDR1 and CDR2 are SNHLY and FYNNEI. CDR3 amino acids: CASEDSVRGANGLTF. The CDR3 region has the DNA TGTGCCAGCGAGGACAGCGTGCGGGGGGCCAACGGCCTGACTTTC.

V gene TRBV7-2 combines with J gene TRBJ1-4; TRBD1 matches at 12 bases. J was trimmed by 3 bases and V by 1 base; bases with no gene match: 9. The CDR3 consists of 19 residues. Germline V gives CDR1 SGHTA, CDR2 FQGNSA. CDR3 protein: CASSLGAGQGAVANEKLFF. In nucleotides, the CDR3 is TGTGCCAGCAGCTTAGGGGCGGGACAGGGGGCGGTGGCTAATGAAAAACTGTTTTTT.

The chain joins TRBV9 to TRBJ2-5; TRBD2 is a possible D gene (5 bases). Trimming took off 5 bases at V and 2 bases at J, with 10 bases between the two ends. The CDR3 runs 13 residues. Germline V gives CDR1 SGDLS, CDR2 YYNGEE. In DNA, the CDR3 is TGTGCCAGCAGTGAGGGATCACAAGAGACCCAGTACTTC. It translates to CASSEGSQETQYF.

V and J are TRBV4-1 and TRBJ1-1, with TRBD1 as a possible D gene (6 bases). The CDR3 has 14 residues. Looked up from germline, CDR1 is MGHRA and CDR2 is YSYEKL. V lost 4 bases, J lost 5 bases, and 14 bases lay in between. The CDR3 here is CASSLQGGGTEAFF. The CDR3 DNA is TGCGCCAGCAGCCTACAGGGAGGGGGTACTGAAGCTTTCTTT.

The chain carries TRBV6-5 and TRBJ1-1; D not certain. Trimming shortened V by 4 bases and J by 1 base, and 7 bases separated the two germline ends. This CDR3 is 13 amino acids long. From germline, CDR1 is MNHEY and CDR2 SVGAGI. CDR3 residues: CASSSTENTEAFF. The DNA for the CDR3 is TGTGCCAGCAGTTCAACAGAGAACACTGAAGCTTTCTTT.